A selection of T cell receptor beta chains follows, all from one sample in a study of T cells in Graves' hyperthyroidism and ophthalmopathy. MiXCR was run by TCRdb on the multiplex PCR reads, yielding one entry per CDR3 protein. This sample yields about 600,000 distinct CDR3 sequences, of which roughly 15% are seen a single time; approximately 12% belongs to the top ten. The sample consisted of blood. The receptors were gathered from a woman aged 45-65 years with Graves' ophthalmopathy. CDR3s include the opening cysteine and the closing phenylalanine or tryptophan.

j_call v_call cdr3_aa
TRBJ2-5 TRBV4-1 CASSPPQRETQYF
TRBJ1-1 TRBV20-1 CSARDTGNDEAFF
TRBJ2-7 TRBV28 CASSYDSSSYEQYF
TRBJ1-2 TRBV5-8 CASRKDQGRFRTLNYGYTF
TRBJ2-1 TRBV7-9 CASSLGRGGTYNEQFF
TRBJ2-1 TRBV2 CASSVGLAGDNEQFF
TRBJ1-4 TRBV30 CAWEGRFNEKLFF
TRBJ1-6 TRBV30 CAWSERTGGWSPLHF
TRBJ2-7 TRBV20-1 CSARGGRSYEQYF
TRBJ1-2 TRBV3-1 CASSRQNNYGYTF
TRBJ1-4 TRBV28 CASSFLTLTGANEKLFF
TRBJ1-5 TRBV6-4 CASSDSRGHQPQHF
TRBJ2-1 TRBV3-1 CASSQDRGVAGGTHNEQFF
TRBJ2-3 TRBV11-2 CASSDGLAVFTDTQYF
TRBJ1-2 TRBV2 CASSERQWGGYTF
TRBJ2-7 TRBV12-3/TRBV12-4 CASSGPGTGLYEQYF
TRBJ1-2 TRBV2 CASSDRDRWSYTF
TRBJ2-7 TRBV11-3 CASSLGPSEKYEQYF
TRBJ2-5 TRBV9 CASSVVAGGWETQYF
TRBJ2-2 TRBV30 CAWSFSGYTGELFF
TRBJ2-3 TRBV5-1 CASSSQGADTQYF
TRBJ2-3 TRBV6-2/TRBV6-3 CASSYPRQRTDSISTDTQYF
TRBJ2-5 TRBV7-9 CASSLASGEPKYQETQYF
TRBJ2-1 TRBV29-1 CSVEIEASGTVVSSYNEQFF
TRBJ2-7 TRBV4-3 CASSQGYSYEQYF
TRBJ2-3 TRBV10-3 CAISESGLASDTQYF
TRBJ1-1 TRBV7-9 CASREFPDRGTEAFF
TRBJ2-5 TRBV20-1 CSARGTGPGEGTQYF
TRBJ2-3 TRBV12-5 CASGSPPSGPSTDTQYF
TRBJ2-1 TRBV4-2 CASSQERYVTNEQFF
TRBJ1-1 TRBV27 CASSLSSWSSTEAFF
TRBJ2-3 TRBV7-3 CASSLTIAGRSTDTQYF
TRBJ2-3 TRBV10-3 CAISVGLAADTQYF
TRBJ1-5 TRBV6-2/TRBV6-3 CASRTRDRDQPQHF
TRBJ2-5 TRBV28 CASTQQRETQYF
TRBJ1-2 TRBV20-1 CSAREILLDSNYGYTF
TRBJ1-3 TRBV18 CASSPGDSRGRTIYF
TRBJ2-7 TRBV4-3 CASSQENRGYEQYF
TRBJ2-7 TRBV10-3 CAISPSDLYEQYF
TRBJ2-7 TRBV6-1 CASRQAGGSGEQYF
TRBJ1-5 TRBV12-5 CASGLINQPQHF
TRBJ1-2 TRBV5-1 CASSGTAPRGYTF
TRBJ2-3 TRBV30 CAWTKTGASTDTQYF
TRBJ1-2 TRBV6-2/TRBV6-3 CASSLTAYGYTF
TRBJ2-5 TRBV7-2 CASSLGSVVGETQYF
TRBJ2-3 TRBV12-3/TRBV12-4 CASSLAPPRADTQYF
TRBJ1-4 TRBV20-1 CSAWFNEKLFF
TRBJ1-3 TRBV5-1 CASSSLGPRSGNTIYF
TRBJ2-1 TRBV7-2 CASSQRRANEQFF
TRBJ2-5 TRBV20-1 CSALPGEETQYF
TRBJ1-5 TRBV2 CASSVPGRPLGPQHF
TRBJ2-7 TRBV4-3 CASSQDVSYGSLSYEQYF
TRBJ2-7 TRBV5-1 CASSLRASGQNQPYEQYF
TRBJ2-2 TRBV19 CAAATSGRITGELFF
TRBJ2-3 TRBV5-1 CANSLPSGSTDTQYF
TRBJ2-5 TRBV30 CAWRSFQETQYF
TRBJ2-3 TRBV7-6 CASSPKPRGTSTDTQYF
TRBJ1-5 TRBV3-1 CASSQGQGRDQPQHF
TRBJ1-3 TRBV7-2 CASSEAIGNTIYF
TRBJ2-7 TRBV20-1 CSASRDLSSYEQYF